This T cell receptor beta chain was identified in a study of T cells after yellow fever vaccination. V lost 5 bases and J lost 0; bases outside the gene matches: 6. Germline V CDR1 and CDR2: KGHSH, LQKENI. The CDR3 is made up of 17 amino acids. For TCR, cDNA came from 5'RACE template switching, which added a universal primer site and UMIs. MiXCR was run by TCRdb on the 5' RACE reads, yielding one entry per CDR3 protein. The sample contains hundreds of thousands of distinct CDR3 sequences, roughly 13% of which appear only once. Study results and caveats: Clones that expanded after primary vaccination mostly reappeared after the booster (less than 98% CD4, 88% CD8). The secondary response was weaker, and its peak arrived faster, on day 5 versus 15. High-abundance clonotypes from the bulk population could contaminate FACS-sorted repertoires.

This clonotype occurred a few times. The target antigen is unknown. This receptor was obtained from a man aged 30 to 39 who received the YFV17D yellow fever vaccine. The chain couples TRBV18 to TRBJ2-3, with 12 bases matching TRBD2. This specimen was PBMCs, taken on the day of the yellow fever booster vaccination. The CDR3 loop reads CASSTGLAGSSTDTQYF. The CDR3 DNA is TGTGCCAGCTCAACGGGACTAGCGGGTTCTAGCACAGATACGCAGTATTTT. The entire variable domain, with the rest obtained from reference TRBV18 and TRBJ2-3, is as follows: NAGVMQNPRHLVRRRGQEARLRCSPMKGHSHVYWYRQLPEEGLKFMVYLQKENIIDESGMPKERFSAEFPKEGPSILRIQQVVRGDSAAYFCASSTGLAGSSTDTQYFGPGTRLTVL.